This paragraph reports one T cell receptor (beta chain). Only in-frame clones appear in the TCRdb table, and some are missing; sequencing was by immunoSEQ multiplex PCR. The sample records 13,000 or so clones, 70% to 85% being singletons. The record originates from a study of sequential checkpoint blockade in melanoma. Across the study: First-line arms were nivolumab then ipilimumab, or the reverse, randomized 1:1. Both treatment sequences were followed by maintenance nivolumab.

Stated treatment: randomized to nivolumab then ipilimumab (arm A) or the reverse (arm B). None of the patients previously received DNA-damaging chemotherapy. Live CD3+CD8+ CD19− CD56− cells were sorted from PBMCs. The germline V and J ends were trimmed by 4 bases and 4 bases, with 11 bases remaining between them. Germline CDR1 and CDR2: SGHRS and YFSETQ. The CDR3 contains 14 residues. The sequence was collected from a human donor with melanoma. Source: CD8+ T cells sorted from blood (inferred from file names), taken from a patient given nivolumab and ipilimumab in sequence. The chain recombines TRBV5-1 with TRBJ2-2; possibly TRBD2 for D (6 bases). The CDR3 sequence is CASSVNGSTGELFF. Here the CDR3 DNA reads TGCGCCAGCAGCGTTAACGGGAGCACCGGGGAGCTGTTTTTT.